The 30 T cell receptor beta chains listed next were all sequenced from one sample in a study of CD8 T cells in Susac syndrome. Reverse transcription used roughly 0.5 to 1 ug RNA and random hexamers. Each CDR3 protein is one row after TCRdb ran MiXCR on the immunoSEQ multiplex PCR reads. The sample lists some 240,000 distinct CDR3 sequences; 95% to 97% were seen once. Specimen: CD4+ T cells from PBMCs. These receptors were collected from a human donor with Susac syndrome.

This rearrangement joins TRBV6-6 to TRBJ2-7, with D uncertain. Germline lookup yields CDR1 MNHNY and CDR2 SVGAGI (reference sequence). The CDR3 has 14 residues. Trimming removed 5 bases at V and 7 bases at J, with 18 bases between. This chain's CDR3 is CASSRLAGPWEQYF. CDR3 nucleotide sequence: TGTGCCAGCAGTCGTCTGGCCGGGCCCTGGGAGCAGTACTTC.

CDR3 DNA: TGTGCCAGCACCTCGTTAAAGTCCGGGACTAGCGGGAGCACCTACAATGAGCAGTTCTTC. This gives the protein CASTSLKSGTSGSTYNEQFF. The chain has TRBV11-2 and TRBJ2-1; 14 nucleotides line up with TRBD2. Germline CDR1 reads SGHAT; CDR2 reads FQNNGV. Losses at the gene ends were 7 bases for V and 2 bases for J; bases not matched to a gene: 16. The CDR3 is 20 residues long. Variable domain in full (rest from reference TRBV11-2 and TRBJ2-1): EAGVAQSPRYKIIEKRQSVAFWCNPISGHATLYWYQQILGQGPKLLIQFQNNGVVDDSQLPKDRFSAERLKGVDSTLKIQPAKLEDSAVYLCASTSLKSGTSGSTYNEQFFGPGTRLTVL.

The J gene is TRBJ1-1, the V gene TRBV11-1; the D is unclear. The V gene's germline CDR1 is SGHAT and CDR2 FQDESV (reference sequence). The CDR3 spans 13 residues. V lost 5 bases and J 6 bases, leaving 13 bases between the germline ends. The CDR3 is CASSPVINPEAFF. In DNA, the CDR3 is TGTGCCAGCAGCCCCGTTATAAATCCTGAAGCTTTCTTT.

The chain carries TRBV20-1 and TRBJ2-7; D not resolved. Trimming left V 0 bases short and J 7 bases short, with 7 bases between. Germline-derived CDR1 and CDR2 are DFQATT and SNEGSKA (reference sequence). The CDR3 length is 11 residues. The CDR3 coding sequence is TGCAGTGCTAGAGATGATGGTGAGCAGTACTTC. Amino acids: CSARDDGEQYF.

The V and J genes are TRBV15 and TRBJ2-6; maybe TRBD1 (6 bases). Deletions cut 3 bases from V and 1 base from J, with 10 bases between. The CDR3 runs 16 residues. Germline values: CDR1 LNHNV, CDR2 YYDKDF (reference sequence). The CDR3 nucleotides are TGTGCCACCAGCAGGGGTGGACAGTCTGGGGCCAACGTCCTGACTTTC. Translated, it gives CATSRGGQSGANVLTF.

The CDR3 region is CASSVDPRVEHEQYF. The CDR3 bases are TGTGCCAGCAGCGTAGATCCCAGGGTAGAGCACGAGCAGTACTTC. This chain links TRBV9 with TRBJ2-7; D perhaps matches TRBD1 (5 bases). The V gene lost 0 bases and the J gene lost 5 bases, with 15 bases spanning the gap. The CDR3 totals 15 residues. Germline V gene lookup returns CDR1 SGDLS and CDR2 YYNGEE.

The chain has TRBV12-3 or TRBV12-4 and TRBJ2-3; D is unresolved. This CDR3 is built from 12 residues. V was trimmed by 4 bases and J by 2 bases, leaving 4 bases between them. In nucleotides, the CDR3 is TGTGCCAGCAGTTATAACACAGATACGCAGTATTTT. Residues: CASSYNTDTQYF.

V gene TRBV5-4 combines with J gene TRBJ2-2; possible D gene TRBD2, 6 bases. The CDR3 is 16 residues long. CDR1 and CDR2 (germline): SGHNT, YYREEE (reference sequence). V was pared by 4 bases and J by 4 bases, with 17 bases between. Written as DNA, the CDR3 is TGTGCCAGCAGCCCAAACTCGGGGGTACTCACCGGGGAGCTGTTTTTT. This gives the protein CASSPNSGVLTGELFF. The full variable domain, rest sourced from reference TRBV5-4 and TRBJ2-2, is ETGVTQSPTHLIKTRGQQVTLRCSSQSGHNTVSWYQQALGQGPQFIFQYYREEENGRGNFPPRFSGLQFPNYSSELNVNALELDDSALYLCASSPNSGVLTGELFFGEGSRLTVL.

V gene TRBV7-3 combines with J gene TRBJ2-3; D is undetermined. The CDR3 spans 13 residues. Trimming took off 2 bases at V and 3 bases at J, with 6 bases between the two ends. Germline loops: CDR1 SGHTA, CDR2 FQGTGA. The CDR3 DNA sequence: TGTGCCAGCAGCTTATGGAGTACAGATACGCAGTATTTT. It specifies CASSLWSTDTQYF.

This rearrangement joins TRBV7-2 to TRBJ1-5, with D unclear. Germline V gene sequence: CDR1 SGHTA, CDR2 FQGNSA. CDR3 length: 14 residues. Trimming took 6 bases from V and 5 from J, leaving 14 bases between them. CDR3 in amino acids: CASRYRTGDQPQHF. CDR3 DNA: TGTGCCAGCAGATACCGGACGGGTGATCAGCCCCAGCATTTT.

The genes are TRBV20-1 and TRBJ2-4; D ambiguous. This CDR3 spans 13 amino acids. Trimming stripped 3 bases from V and 0 bases from J, with 6 bases between. Germline-derived CDR1 and CDR2 are DFQATT and SNEGSKA (reference sequence). The CDR3 region is CSASVIAKNIQYF. The CDR3 nucleotides read TGCAGTGCTAGCGTGATAGCCAAAAACATTCAGTACTTC.

This rearrangement joins TRBV12-3 or TRBV12-4 to TRBJ1-5; 7 nucleotides match TRBD1. The CDR3 loop spans 14 amino acids. The junction had 6 bases not matched to a gene; V was cut back by 6 bases and J by 4 bases. The CDR3 coding sequence is TGTGCCAGCAGCCTGGGACAGCAGAATCAGCCCCAGCATTTT. Translating gives CASSLGQQNQPQHF.

The chain recombines TRBV12-3 or TRBV12-4 with TRBJ2-1; D possibly corresponds to TRBD2 (5 bases). V lost 4 bases, J lost 4 bases, and 14 bases lay in between. The CDR3 extends over 15 amino acids. The CDR3 spells CASSSQLVEYNEQFF. Written as DNA, the CDR3 is TGTGCCAGCAGTTCTCAACTAGTGGAGTACAATGAGCAGTTCTTC.

The J gene is TRBJ2-3, the V gene TRBV14, with a weak D call TRBD1 (6 bases). CDR1 and CDR2 from the germline V gene are SGHDN and FVKESK. The length of the CDR3 is 16 residues. V lost 1 base to trimming and J lost 4 bases, with 15 bases between them. CDR3 sequence: CASSQAMGRGPDTQYF. The CDR3 DNA is TGTGCCAGCAGCCAAGCAATGGGCAGGGGACCAGATACGCAGTATTTT.

The rearrangement uses TRBV20-1 and TRBJ1-1; 11 nucleotides match TRBD1. Germline V CDR1 and CDR2: DFQATT, SNEGSKA (reference sequence). Trimming took 4 bases from V and 4 from J; bases not matched to a gene: 8. There are 15 residues in the CDR3. The CDR3 DNA sequence: TGCAGTGCTATTCGGACAGGGGGCTTGAGCACTGAAGCTTTCTTT. Its protein is CSAIRTGGLSTEAFF.

The V gene is TRBV7-9, the J gene TRBJ1-4; unclear D gene. V was cut by 3 bases and J by 6 bases, with 11 bases left in between. There are 14 residues in the CDR3. Germline V gene data show CDR1 as SEHNR and CDR2 as FQNEAQ (reference sequence). The CDR3 spells CASSFLGSDEKLFF. CDR3 in DNA: TGTGCCAGCAGCTTTCTTGGGTCGGATGAAAAACTGTTTTTT.

The chain recombines TRBV28 with TRBJ1-1, with a weak D call TRBD1 (6 bases). This CDR3 comprises 13 residues. Trimming cost V 3 bases and J 10 bases, with 15 bases left between them. Germline CDR1 reads MDHEN; CDR2 reads SYDVKM. CDR3 loop: CASSFSGALGAFF. CDR3 coding DNA: TGTGCCAGCAGTTTTTCAGGGGCGTTGGGAGCTTTCTTT.

The rearrangement uses TRBV11-3 and TRBJ1-1; D not certain. The CDR3 is made up of 14 amino acids. Deletions cut 3 bases from V and 1 base from J, with 9 bases between. From germline, CDR1 is SGHNT and CDR2 YENEEA. CDR3 DNA sequence: TGTGCCAGCAGCTTCCTTATAGCGAACACTGAAGCTTTCTTT. Its translation: CASSFLIANTEAFF.

V and J are TRBV30 and TRBJ1-5, with 8 bases aligning to TRBD1. Germline V gives CDR1 GTSNPN, CDR2 SVGIG (reference sequence). The CDR3 totals 13 residues. V shed 7 bases, J shed 5 bases, and the junction held 7 bases outside the gene matches. Here the CDR3 reads CASRDRRDQPQHF. DNA of the CDR3: TGTGCCTCCAGGGACAGGAGGGATCAGCCCCAGCATTTT.

The chain has TRBV29-1 and TRBJ1-3; D uncertain. CDR3 size: 13 residues. Per germline, CDR1 SQVTM and CDR2 ANQGSEA. Trimming stripped 3 bases from V and 8 bases from J, with 14 bases between. The CDR3 region has the DNA TGCAGCGTTGACGGGCGAGGATCGGACACCATATATTTT. It specifies CSVDGRGSDTIYF.

For the CDR3, the DNA is TGTGCCAGCAGCCAAGCGGGACACCCCTACGAGCAGTACTTC. It is translated as CASSQAGHPYEQYF. This chain connects TRBV3-1 to TRBJ2-7; D is possibly TRBD1 (6 bases). The CDR3 consists of 14 residues. Germline CDR1 and CDR2: LGHDT and YNNKEL (reference sequence). Trimming removed 1 base at V and 2 bases at J, with 9 bases between.

J is TRBJ1-4 and V is TRBV5-1, with D perhaps TRBD1 (5 bases). The germline V gene encodes CDR1 SGHRS and CDR2 YFSETQ. V was trimmed by 4 bases and J by 7 bases, leaving 17 bases between them. The CDR3 has 15 residues. The CDR3 protein is CASSRDGSISEKLFF. CDR3 in DNA: TGCGCCAGCAGCCGGGACGGATCCATAAGTGAAAAACTGTTTTTT.

A single count supports this clonotype. As DNA, the CDR3 is TGCGCCAGCAGCTTGCCGGCTGGAGGCGAGCAGTACTTC. Translated: CASSLPAGGEQYF. The chain uses TRBV5-1 and TRBJ2-7; a possible D gene is TRBD2 (5 bases). This CDR3 has 13 amino acids. The germline V gene encodes CDR1 SGHRS and CDR2 YFSETQ. V was pared by 1 base and J by 6 bases, with 11 bases between.

The chain employs TRBV20-1 and TRBJ2-7, with 7 bases that match TRBD2. This CDR3 region has 13 residues. Germline CDR1 is DFQATT and CDR2 is SNEGSKA (reference sequence). V dropped 1 base and J dropped 6; count of bases not matched to a gene: 6. The CDR3 sequence: CSARGAGAGEQYF. The CDR3 nucleotides are TGCAGTGCTAGAGGGGCGGGAGCGGGCGAGCAGTACTTC.

V gene TRBV5-6 combines with J gene TRBJ2-3; 10 bases align to TRBD2. Germline V gene sequence: CDR1 SGHDT, CDR2 YYEEEE. The CDR3 is 17 residues long. The V gene end was trimmed by 0 bases and the J gene end by 6 bases; junction bases not matched to a gene: 10. CDR3 bases: TGTGCCAGCAGCTTGGCCGGGTCCCTAGCGGGAGTGGATACGCAGTATTTT. Translating gives CASSLAGSLAGVDTQYF. The whole variable domain, filled in from reference TRBV5-6 and TRBJ2-3, reads DAGVTQSPTHLIKTRGQQVTLRCSPKSGHDTVSWYQQALGQGPQFIFQYYEEEERQRGNFPDRFSGHQFPNYSSELNVNALLLGDSALYLCASSLAGSLAGVDTQYFGPGTRLTVL.

V and J are TRBV5-6 and TRBJ1-5; weak D call: TRBD1 (5 bases). The CDR3 sequence is 16 residues long. Trimming pared 3 bases from V and 6 bases from J, leaving 19 bases between. Germline V gene data show CDR1 as SGHDT and CDR2 as YYEEEE. The CDR3 DNA is TGTGCCAGCAGCTGGGGACCAGGGTATTCCGGTCAGCCCCAGCATTTT. Its protein product is CASSWGPGYSGQPQHF.

The chain uses TRBV29-1 and TRBJ2-3, with TRBD1 as a possible D gene (6 bases). V lost 6 bases to trimming and J lost 5 bases, with 18 bases between them. The CDR3 is 14 residues long. Per the germline V gene, CDR1 is SQVTM and CDR2 is ANQGSEA. CDR3 amino acids: CSVLPGHSKDTQYF. The CDR3 DNA follows: TGCAGCGTCCTACCGGGACACTCCAAAGATACGCAGTATTTT.

The rearrangement joins TRBV5-6 to TRBJ2-7; D is possibly TRBD2 (5 bases). This CDR3 is 15 amino acids long. The V and J ends lost 1 base and 2 bases respectively, with 13 bases between them. Germline loops: CDR1 SGHDT, CDR2 YYEEEE. The chain's CDR3 is CASSLKRQAAYEQYF. The CDR3 DNA reads as TGTGCCAGCAGCTTGAAGCGGCAAGCGGCCTACGAGCAGTACTTC.

V and J are TRBV24-1 and TRBJ2-1; possibly TRBD2 for D (6 bases). Germline CDR1 and CDR2: KGHDR and SFDVKD. The V end was cut by 9 bases, the J end by 6 bases, with 17 bases between. This CDR3 has 14 amino acids. CDR3 protein: CATSGTRRANEQFF. The CDR3 DNA follows: TGTGCCACCTCCGGGACTCGTAGGGCCAATGAGCAGTTCTTC.

The chain recombines TRBV7-3 with TRBJ1-2; a possible D gene is TRBD1 (6 bases). The V and J ends lost 6 bases and 7 bases respectively, with 15 bases between them. This CDR3 is built from 13 residues. From germline, CDR1 is SGHTA and CDR2 FQGTGA. The CDR3 nucleotides are TGTGCCAGCAGTCCAAACAGGGTTGGTGGCTACACCTTC. Amino acid sequence: CASSPNRVGGYTF.